This T cell receptor beta chain is from a study of T cells in tuberculosis. Repertoires were generated with immunoSEQ multiplex PCR, while TCRdb's copy carries only in-frame clones and drops some. Of some 90,000 clones listed, approximately 91% are singletons. This CDR3 is built from 16 residues. Sorting used thawed, overnight-rested PBMC stained with anti-CD3, a viability dye and GMM-loaded CD1B tetramer. The lipid loaded on the CD1B tetramers was C32 glucose monomycolate from Rhodococcus equi. Each donor contributed some 96,000 sorted tetramer-negative cells. The chain links TRBV21-1 to TRBJ2-3; the listed D gene, TRBD2, was not tested against the DNA. TRBV21-1 is reported as a pseudogene. Material: CD1b-GMM tetramer-negative cells sorted from PBMCs. This TCR was recovered from an adult woman with latent tuberculosis. CDR3 sequence (DNA): TGTGCCAGCAGCAAGGCTCTAGCGGGGTACACAGATACGCAGTATTTT. Translation gives CASSKALAGYTDTQYF.